This paragraph reports one TCR beta chain. This CDR3 comprises 16 residues. CDR1 is LGHNA and CDR2 is YNFKEQ in the germline V gene. The junction had 8 bases not matched to a gene; V was cut back by 1 base and J by 5 bases. Per the authors' pipeline: For the immunoSEQ data, sequences were junction-only without quality scores, so filtering differed. Only in-frame clones appear in the TCRdb table, and some are missing; sequencing was by immunoSEQ multiplex PCR. For V, J and clone size, that table is used; D and trimming come from the DNA. The profile shows around 430,000 clones, about four fifths of them singletons. The data belong to a study of shared clonotypes between healthy human individuals. The unsorted samples had approximately 90 million PBMCs used for genomic DNA.

The chain recombines TRBV4-2 with TRBJ2-1; 7 bases are a match to TRBD2. Input material: PBMCs. This sequence was found in a woman in her thirties or forties in good health. Some clones in this sample may be carry-over from other donors' samples. The CDR3 sequence is CASSQAGSSGHNEQFF. Here the CDR3 DNA reads TGTGCCAGCAGCCAAGCGGGATCTAGCGGTCACAATGAGCAGTTCTTC.